In its sample, the clone carrying this T cell receptor beta chain was seen many times. The antigen is unknown. Read data end 3 residues before the CDR3 end; the end is taken from the germline J gene. This record comes from a study of T cell clonality in common variable immunodeficiency. Study results and caveats: Repertoire-complication correlations in CVID were limited by patient heterogeneity. Reportedly, TCR beta sequences from common variable immunodeficiency showed fewer deletions and N-nucleotide insertions.

Clones were read by immunoSEQ multiplex PCR, and TCRdb kept only the in-frame ones, dropping some. This record lists some 64,000 clones, none seen once only, and the top ten clones contain roughly 1.5%. The germline V gene has CDR1 MNHEY and CDR2 SMNVEV (reference sequence). Trimming took 6 bases from V and 3 from J; bases not matched to a gene: 5. This CDR3 is built from 15 residues. The TCR was taken from a person aged 18-69 years in good health. V gene TRBV27 combines with J gene TRBJ2-6; 7 positions match TRBD1. Sequenced: peripheral blood mononuclear cells. The CDR3 bases that were read are TGTGCCAGCAGGCCCGACAGGGTTGGGGCCAACGTC. Translation: CASRPDRVGANV. The whole CDR3 region reads CASRPDRVGANVLTF.